This T cell receptor (beta chain) derives from a study of cytomegalovirus exposure and HLA in healthy donors. Points from the study as a whole: The authors later found most CMV-associated TCR beta chains appeared HLA-restricted. Later analysis identified a missense DCLRE1C variant that was linked to TCR beta V- and J-gene trimming.

V was cut by 4 bases and J by 2 bases, with 6 bases left in between. CDR3 length: 12 amino acids. Per germline, CDR1 SNHLY and CDR2 FYNNEI. PCR involved 60 Vbeta and 13 Jbeta primers. Produced via immunoSEQ multiplex PCR; TCRdb's table is partial and in-frame only. The sample holds some 150,000 clones, around 77% seen once. This clone showed up just a few times. Antigen unknown. The sample comprised PBMCs. The TCR comes from a woman aged 35 to 49 in good health and CMV-seropositive. The chain uses TRBV2 and TRBJ2-7, with D possibly TRBD1 on 6 matching bases. The CDR3 DNA follows: TGTGCCAGCAGTGGGGGGCCCTACGAGCAGTACTTC. It is translated as CASSGGPYEQYF.